One and the same sample provided the 5 T cell receptor beta chains below, sequenced in a study of T cells after posttransplantation cyclophosphamide. Repertoires were generated with immunoSEQ multiplex PCR, while TCRdb's copy carries only in-frame clones and drops some. The sample yields 45,000 to 60,000 clones, 92% seen once. Sequencing used PBMCs. The receptor set was obtained from a woman in her forties or fifties in good health and a related stem cell transplant donor.

CDR3 in DNA: TGCGCCAGCAGACGTACCCCAGGGGCGGCAATCGGCGAGCAGTACTTC. Translation gives CASRRTPGAAIGEQYF. The chain has TRBV4-1 and TRBJ2-7; D is possibly TRBD1 (6 bases). Germline V gene data show CDR1 as MGHRA and CDR2 as YSYEKL. Trimming stripped 6 bases from V and 6 bases from J, with 24 bases between. The CDR3 is 16 residues long.

J is TRBJ1-6 and V is TRBV18, with TRBD1 identical over 8 bases. This CDR3 is built from 15 residues. After removal of 0 bases from V and 7 bases from J, the junction contained 2 bases not matched to a gene. Germline V gene lookup returns CDR1 KGHSH and CDR2 LQKENI. CDR3 sequence: CASSPPQGANSPLHF. In DNA form, the CDR3 reads TGTGCCAGCTCACCACCGCAGGGGGCGAATTCACCCCTCCACTTT.

The chain is built from TRBV10-3 and TRBJ1-1, with D possibly matching TRBD1 (5 bases). There are 16 residues in the CDR3. Germline V gene lookup returns CDR1 ENHRY and CDR2 SYGVKD. Trimming removed 3 bases at V and 4 bases at J, with 18 bases between. CDR3 sequence reads: CAISDPRGGEGTEAFF. The CDR3 DNA follows: TGTGCCATCAGTGACCCCCGGGGGGGGGAGGGCACTGAAGCTTTCTTT.

The rearrangement uses TRBV5-1 and TRBJ2-1, with a possible D match to TRBD2 (6 bases). CDR1 is SGHRS and CDR2 is YFSETQ in the germline V gene. This CDR3 contains 16 residues. The ends were cut back, 0 bases at V and 1 base at J, with 11 bases in the middle. The CDR3 reads CASSLGGRGSYNEQFF. For the CDR3, the DNA is TGCGCCAGCAGCTTGGGAGGGCGGGGTTCCTACAATGAGCAGTTCTTC.

The rearrangement joins TRBV28 to TRBJ2-5, with 8 bases fitting TRBD2. The ends lost 6 bases at V and 4 bases at J; junction bases unmatched: 7. This CDR3 is built from 14 residues. Germline V gene lookup returns CDR1 MDHEN and CDR2 SYDVKM. For the CDR3, the DNA is TGTGCCAGCAGCAATCCAAGCGGGAGAGAGACCCAGTACTTC. Translation: CASSNPSGRETQYF.